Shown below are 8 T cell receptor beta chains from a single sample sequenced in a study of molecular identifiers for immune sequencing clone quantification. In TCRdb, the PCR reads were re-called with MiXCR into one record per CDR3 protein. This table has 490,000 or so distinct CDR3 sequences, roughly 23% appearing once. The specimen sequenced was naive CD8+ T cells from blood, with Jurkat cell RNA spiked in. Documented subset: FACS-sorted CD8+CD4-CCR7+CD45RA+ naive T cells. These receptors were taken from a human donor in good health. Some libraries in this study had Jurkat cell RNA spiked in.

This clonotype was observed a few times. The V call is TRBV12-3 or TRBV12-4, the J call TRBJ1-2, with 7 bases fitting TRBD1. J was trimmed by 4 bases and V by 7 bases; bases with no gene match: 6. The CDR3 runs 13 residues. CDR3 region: CASTPGTAYGYTF. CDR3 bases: TGTGCCAGCACCCCGGGGACAGCCTATGGCTACACCTTC.

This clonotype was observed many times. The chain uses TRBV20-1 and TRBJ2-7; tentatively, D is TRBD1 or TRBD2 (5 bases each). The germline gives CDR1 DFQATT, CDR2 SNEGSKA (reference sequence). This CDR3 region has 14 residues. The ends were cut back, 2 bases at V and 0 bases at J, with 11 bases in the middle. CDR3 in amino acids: CSARNIGTSYEQYF. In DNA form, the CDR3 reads TGCAGTGCTAGAAATATCGGGACCTCCTACGAGCAGTACTTC.

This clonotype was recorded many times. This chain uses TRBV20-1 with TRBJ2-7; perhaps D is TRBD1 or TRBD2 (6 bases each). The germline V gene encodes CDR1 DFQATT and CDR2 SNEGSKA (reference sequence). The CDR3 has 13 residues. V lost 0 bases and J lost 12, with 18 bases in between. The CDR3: CSARDFKLGGTYF. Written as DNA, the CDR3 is TGCAGTGCTAGAGATTTTAAGTTAGGGGGGACGTACTTC.

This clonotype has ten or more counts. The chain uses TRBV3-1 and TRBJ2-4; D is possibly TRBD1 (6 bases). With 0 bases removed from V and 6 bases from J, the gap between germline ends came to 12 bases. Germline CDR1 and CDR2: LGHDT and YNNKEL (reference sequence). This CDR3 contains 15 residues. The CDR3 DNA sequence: TGTGCCAGCAGCCAAGATAGGGGGTCGGGAAACATTCAGTACTTC. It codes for CASSQDRGSGNIQYF.

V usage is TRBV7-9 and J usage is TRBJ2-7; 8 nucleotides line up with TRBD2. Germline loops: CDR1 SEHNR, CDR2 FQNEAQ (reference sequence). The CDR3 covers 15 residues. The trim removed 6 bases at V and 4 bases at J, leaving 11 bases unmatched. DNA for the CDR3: TGTGCCAGCAGTCCCCCGGAGCGGGGGATATACGAGCAGTACTTC. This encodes CASSPPERGIYEQYF.

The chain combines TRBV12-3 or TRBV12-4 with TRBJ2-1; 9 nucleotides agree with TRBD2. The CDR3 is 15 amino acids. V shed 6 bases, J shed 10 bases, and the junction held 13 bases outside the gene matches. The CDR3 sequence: CASRPGTSSSWEQFF. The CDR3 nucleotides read TGTGCCAGCAGACCCGGGACTAGCAGTTCTTGGGAGCAGTTCTTC.

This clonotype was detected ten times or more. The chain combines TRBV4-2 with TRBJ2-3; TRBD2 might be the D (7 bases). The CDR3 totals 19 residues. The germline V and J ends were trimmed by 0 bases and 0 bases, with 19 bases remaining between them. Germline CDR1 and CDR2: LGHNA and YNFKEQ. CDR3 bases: TGTGCCAGCAGCCAAGAGGGGGGCCGGGGGGCTTGGAGCACAGATACGCAGTATTTT. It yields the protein CASSQEGGRGAWSTDTQYF.

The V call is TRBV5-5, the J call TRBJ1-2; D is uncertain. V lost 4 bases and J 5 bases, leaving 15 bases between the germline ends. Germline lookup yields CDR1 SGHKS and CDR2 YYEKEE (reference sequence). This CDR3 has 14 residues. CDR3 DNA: TGTGCCAGCAGCAGTTGGGGAGCCCAATATGGCTACACCTTC. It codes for CASSSWGAQYGYTF. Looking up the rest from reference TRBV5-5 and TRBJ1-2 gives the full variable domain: DAGVTQSPTHLIKTRGQQVTLRCSPISGHKSVSWYQQVLGQGPQFIFQYYEKEERGRGNFPDRFSARQFPNYSSELNVNALLLGDSALYLCASSSWGAQYGYTFGSGTRLTVV.